The clone carrying this T cell receptor beta chain showed up many times. Its antigen is as yet unknown. The CDR3 extends over 15 amino acids. V was pared by 5 bases and J by 2 bases, with 12 bases between. Germline-derived CDR1 and CDR2 are SGHTA and FQGNSA. The data stem from a study of T cell repertoires in cytomegalovirus infection. Looking at the study overall: CMV infection together with matching HLA type was indicated by public TCR beta signatures. Study findings and constraints: The ex vivo response showed dominance by HLA-C-restricted CMV-specific TCR beta clonotypes.

TCRdb itself ran the reads through MiXCR, one entry per CDR3 protein. The sample carries fewer than 200,000 distinct CDR3 sequences, approximately 9.7% recorded once. The gene calls are TRBV7-2 and TRBJ2-2; D is undetermined. This receptor was obtained from a human donor in good health (CMV status not recorded). Some clones in this sample may be carry-over from other donors' samples. The sample was PBMCs. CDR3 DNA sequence: TGTGCCAGCAGCCCTTCGGCACCAAACACCGGGGAGCTGTTTTTT. This codes for CASSPSAPNTGELFF. The whole variable domain, filled in from reference TRBV7-2 and TRBJ2-2, reads GAGVSQSPSNKVTEKGKDVELRCDPISGHTALYWYRQSLGQGLEFLIYFQGNSAPDKSGLPSDRFSAERTGGSVSTLTIQRTQQEDSAVYLCASSPSAPNTGELFFGEGSRLTVL.